A single sample is the source of the 10 T cell receptor beta chains below, sequenced in a study of T cell responses to AZD1222 COVID-19 vaccine. The assay was immunoSEQ multiplex PCR, and TCRdb's table has in-frame clones only and misses some. Here the sample spans approximately 68,000 clones, over 75% being singletons. The material was peripheral blood, obtained on day 0 of AZD1222 vaccination. The receptors were sampled from an adult in good health.

The chain recombines TRBV7-2 with TRBJ2-3; 10 nucleotides agree with TRBD2. Germline CDR1 is SGHTA and CDR2 is FQGNSA. The CDR3 consists of 16 residues. With 3 bases clipped from V and 6 bases from J, the junction kept 9 bases outside the gene matches. CDR3 protein: CASSLVSGGAMDTQYF. The CDR3 DNA reads TGTGCCAGCAGCTTGGTCAGCGGGGGGGCCATGGATACGCAGTATTTT.

This rearrangement joins TRBV28 to TRBJ2-1; TRBD1 matches at 8 bases. V was clipped by 4 bases and J by 3 bases; unmatched bases: 2. This CDR3 region has 14 residues. The germline V gene encodes CDR1 MDHEN and CDR2 SYDVKM. DNA for the CDR3: TGTGCCAGCAGTTCAGGGGGCGTCTACAATGAGCAGTTCTTC. Residues: CASSSGGVYNEQFF.

The chain joins TRBV7-3 to TRBJ1-1, with D maybe TRBD1 (6 bases). The V and J ends lost 4 bases and 1 base respectively, with 16 bases between them. This CDR3 contains 16 residues. Germline CDR1 and CDR2: SGHTA and FQGTGA. The DNA for the CDR3 is TGTGCCAGCAGCTCCCCAGACAGGTTAGGGAACACTGAAGCTTTCTTT. This sequence encodes CASSSPDRLGNTEAFF.

Details on this clone: One end of the junction does not line up with germline, which may come from a read error. The chain joins TRBV29-1 to TRBJ1-4; possibly TRBD1 for D (6 bases). The CDR3 spans 13 residues. Germline V gene lookup returns CDR1 SQVTM and CDR2 ANQGSEA. The CDR3 reads CSVRTAKPEKLFF. CDR3 nucleotides: TGCAGCGTCCGGACAGCAAAGCCCGAAAAGCTGTTTTTT.

This clone came up once. The chain links TRBV6-5 to TRBJ2-3; D possibly matches TRBD1 or TRBD2 (5 bases each). There are 13 residues in the CDR3. CDR1 and CDR2 (germline): MNHEY, SVGAGI. With 9 bases removed from V and 2 bases from J, the gap between germline ends came to 12 bases. The CDR3 nucleotides read TGTGCCAGTACGAGAGGGGCCACAGATACGCAGTATTTT. Translated: CASTRGATDTQYF.

The genes are TRBV24-1 and TRBJ2-3, with D perhaps matching TRBD2 (6 bases). Trimming left V 7 bases short and J 0 bases short, with 13 bases between. This CDR3 has 15 residues. Germline CDR1 reads KGHDR; CDR2 reads SFDVKD. CDR3 in DNA: TGTGCCACCAGGGGGACTGGCGGGAGCACAGATACGCAGTATTTT. Its protein is CATRGTGGSTDTQYF.

The rearrangement uses TRBV6-5 and TRBJ1-2, with D perhaps matching TRBD1 (6 bases). V dropped 3 bases and J dropped 2 bases, with 13 bases sitting between them. The CDR3 contains 15 residues. The germline CDR1 and CDR2 sequences are MNHEY and SVGAGI. The CDR3 region is CASSYSPGQNYGYTF. The DNA of the CDR3 is TGTGCCAGCAGTTATAGTCCTGGACAGAACTATGGCTACACCTTC.

This rearrangement joins TRBV5-6 to TRBJ1-6; TRBD1 aligns across 12 bases. Trimming removed 4 bases from V and 10 bases from J; junction bases left unmatched: 15. In germline, CDR1 is SGHDT, CDR2 YYEEEE. The CDR3 covers 18 residues. The CDR3 DNA is TGTGCCAGCAGCCAACTTAAACCGGGACAGGGGGCCGGATCACCCCTCCACTTT. Translated, it gives CASSQLKPGQGAGSPLHF.

In its sample, this clone was seen once. The chain couples TRBV5-1 to TRBJ2-7, with 9 bases fitting TRBD2. This CDR3 has 12 residues. CDR1 is SGHRS, CDR2 YFSETQ, per germline. The V gene end was trimmed by 4 bases and the J gene end by 7 bases; junction bases not matched to a gene: 3. The CDR3: CASSLTSGEQYF. The CDR3, as DNA: TGCGCCAGCAGCCTGACTAGCGGAGAGCAGTACTTC.

This clone has a single count. V usage is TRBV6-2 or TRBV6-3 and J usage is TRBJ2-3, with TRBD1 matching 7 bases. The CDR3 spans 14 residues. Germline CDR1 MNHEY, CDR2 SVGEGT. J gave up 2 bases and V 4 bases, and 3 bases lay outside the gene matches. The CDR3 region has the DNA TGTGCCAGCAGTTCCAGGGGGTTCACAGATACGCAGTATTTT. It encodes CASSSRGFTDTQYF.